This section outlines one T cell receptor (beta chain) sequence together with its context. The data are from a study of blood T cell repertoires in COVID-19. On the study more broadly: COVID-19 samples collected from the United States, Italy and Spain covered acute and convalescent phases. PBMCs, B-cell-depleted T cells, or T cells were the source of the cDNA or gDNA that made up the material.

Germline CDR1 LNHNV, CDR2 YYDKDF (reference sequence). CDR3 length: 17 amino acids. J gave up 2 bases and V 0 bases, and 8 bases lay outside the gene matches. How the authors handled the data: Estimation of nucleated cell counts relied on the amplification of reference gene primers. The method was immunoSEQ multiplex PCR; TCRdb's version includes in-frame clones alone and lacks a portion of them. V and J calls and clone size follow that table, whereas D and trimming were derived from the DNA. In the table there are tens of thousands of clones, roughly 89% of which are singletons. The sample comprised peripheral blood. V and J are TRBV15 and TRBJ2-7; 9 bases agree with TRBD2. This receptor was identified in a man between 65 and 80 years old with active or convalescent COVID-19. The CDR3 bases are TGTGCCACCAGCAGAGATCGTAGGACTAGCGCGGCCTACGAGCAGTACTTC. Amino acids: CATSRDRRTSAAYEQYF.